This TCR beta chain stems from a study of blood T cell repertoires in COVID-19. Whole-study context: PBMCs, B-cell-depleted T cells, or T cells were the source of the cDNA or gDNA that made up the material.

The J segment lost 5 bases and the V segment lost 5 bases, leaving 9 bases of the junction unmatched. The germline V gene has CDR1 LNHDA and CDR2 SQIVND (reference sequence). This CDR3 comprises 15 residues. Repertoires were generated with immunoSEQ multiplex PCR, while TCRdb's copy carries only in-frame clones and drops some. Counted here are over 120,000 clones, more than 70% occurring once; the ten biggest clones make up roughly 1.5%. This receptor was taken from a human donor in a cohort sampled during active COVID-19. The gene calls are TRBV19 and TRBJ2-5; 9 nucleotides agree with TRBD2. Sequencing input: peripheral blood. For the CDR3, the DNA is TGTGCCAGTAGTGCGGGAGCGGGGGGAGTCGAGACCCAGTACTTC. Its protein product is CASSAGAGGVETQYF.